What follows is one T cell receptor (beta chain) and its context. Its antigen has not been determined. Base qualities are not at hand, and no much larger clone is one base apart. According to the germline V gene (reference sequence), CDR1 reads LGHDT and CDR2 reads YNNKEL. V gives up 1 base and J gives up 8 bases, and the segment between their germline ends measures 18 bases. The CDR3 starts with the cysteine, ends with the phenylalanine, and has 17 residues. Only CDR3 DNA remains: 51 bases, in frame from the first base. The time point label of this sample denotes: about 28 days (+/-7) after the second vaccine dose. Because spike-specific TCR depth and breadth did not differ between the two schedules, AZD1222 recipients who got a second dose at roughly 4 weeks were pooled with those who got a second dose at roughly 12 weeks. Vaccinee samples came from UK trials COV001 and COV002, including a single-blind randomized controlled phase 2/3 trial of AZD1222 (ChAdOx1 nCoV-19) in healthy adults. For TCRbeta chain sequencing, PBMC samples were collected from trial participants at day 0 and at day 28 after the second dose.

The data were obtained in a study of T cell responses to AZD1222 COVID-19 vaccine (dated by TCRdb to about 2021). For the wider study: TCR sequencing was performed for 230 to 250 trial participants, of whom roughly 200 were given two doses of AZD1222 and around 25 were given two doses of MenACWY control vaccine. Trial participants were enrolled by age into 18-55, 56-69 and 70-plus year subgroups, with about 150, 27 and 61 TCR-sequenced participants respectively. Here is what the overall study found, with its caveats: Conclusions about previously exposed vaccinees are limited, since just five or six AZD1222 recipients were seropositive for SARS-CoV-2 at baseline. Nearly half of unique spike-specific TCRs reportedly recognized epitopes outside regions mutated in the B.1.351 and B.1.1.7 variants. Because no day 14 peak-response samples were available, the repertoires could be characterized only after the peak T cell response. In the small 56-69-year group, the increase in depth fell short of significance, most likely because of low power. Vaccine-associated CD4 TCRs spanned the whole spike protein, with dominant responses in regions 160-218 and 743-854. Most participants were white British and females outnumbered males, and the authors suggested that clonal diversity may have been underestimated. After two AZD1222 doses, both the breadth and the depth of spike-specific TCRs were significantly higher than at day 0 and than in MenACWY recipients.

The CDR3 regions of human TCRbeta chains were analyzed by immunosequencing. The paper's data handling went like this. TCRs in the repertoires were matched against a reference library of SARS-CoV-2-specific TCRs that had been generated with the MIRA antigen-specificity platform. Breadth was defined as the fraction of unique TCRs that were SARS-CoV-2-associated. Depth was defined as the fraction of total T cells that were SARS-CoV-2-associated. Using the MIRA data, each spike-specific TCR was assigned both to the spike region to which the TCR was reactive and to a CD4 or CD8 class. Log10-transformed breadth and depth values were compared by one-way ANOVA with Sidak's multiple comparisons tests. Here the immuneACCESS table is served through TCRdb, limited to in-frame sequences with V and J called. Missing clones are a known gap in these copies; in checked studies unresolved V genes cover under half, and the rest lacks a known reason. V and J calls and clone size are given by that table; D and trimming were obtained from the DNA. The sample table holds about 140,000 clones, of which approximately 90% were seen once. The ten largest clones take up 3.5% to 4.5% of the sample.

Recombination joined TRBV3-1 (or the pseudogene TRBV3-2) with TRBJ1-6, with no confidently assigned D gene. The origin of this receptor is an adult who received the AZD1222 COVID-19 vaccine. The material was peripheral blood, obtained 28 days after the second AZD1222 dose. The DNA sequence follows: TGTGCCAGCAGCCAAGGTCCATTCCTGGCCCGGGATTCACCCCTCCACTTT. This encodes CASSQGPFLARDSPLHF.